A selection of T cell receptor beta chains follows, all from one sample in a study of control samples from healthy donors and cancer patients. TCRdb's table, derived via immunoSEQ multiplex PCR, lists solely in-frame clones and lacks some. The sample lists around 200,000 clones; over 85% were seen once. Sequencing input: blood. These receptors all stem from a man between 18 and 35 years old in good health. The conserved cysteine and the conserved F or W are not part of the CDR3 here. Fields, in order: V gene, CDR3 length, CDR3 protein.

>TRBV4-1|11
ASSQGDAVEQF
>TRBV6-5|12
ACAGTSGVDTQY
>TRBV18|12
ASSPGTGNQPQH
>TRBV6-5|13
ASTLPVGGGEKLF
>TRBV5-1|14
ASSLRGQSLVETQY
>TRBV27|12
ASSLSWEGPGYT
>TRBV6-1|16
ASSARKDRGNMNSPLH
>TRBV28|16
ASSRIGTSGGSYNEQF
>TRBV18|11
ASSPVSNQPQH
>TRBV9|13
ASSPGDGGANVLT
>TRBV7-3|11
ASSFGQSGEQY
>TRBV30|13
AFLPAGLHNQPQH
>TRBV2|14
ASSERVGGSYNEQF
>TRBV10-3|13
AISESRTGPDGYT
>TRBV25-1|12
ASSSGGHTDTQY